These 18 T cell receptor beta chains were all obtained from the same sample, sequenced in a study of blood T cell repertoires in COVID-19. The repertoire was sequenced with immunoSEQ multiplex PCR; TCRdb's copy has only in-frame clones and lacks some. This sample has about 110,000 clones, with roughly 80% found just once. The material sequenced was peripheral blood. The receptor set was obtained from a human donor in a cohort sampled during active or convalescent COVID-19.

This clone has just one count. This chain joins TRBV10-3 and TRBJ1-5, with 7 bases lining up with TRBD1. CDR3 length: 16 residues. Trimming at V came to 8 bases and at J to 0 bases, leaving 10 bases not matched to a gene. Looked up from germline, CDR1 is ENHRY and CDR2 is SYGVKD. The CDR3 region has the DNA TGTGCCATCGGGACAGCCTCTACCATTAGCAATCAGCCCCAGCATTTT. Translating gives CAIGTASTISNQPQHF.

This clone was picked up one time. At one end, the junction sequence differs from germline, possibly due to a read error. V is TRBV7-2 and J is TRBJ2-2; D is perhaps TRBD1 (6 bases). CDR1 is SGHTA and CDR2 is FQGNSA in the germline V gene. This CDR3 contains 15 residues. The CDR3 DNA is TGTGCCAGCAGCGTAGCAAAAACGGACAGTGGGGAGCTGTTTTTT. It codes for CASSVAKTDSGELFF.

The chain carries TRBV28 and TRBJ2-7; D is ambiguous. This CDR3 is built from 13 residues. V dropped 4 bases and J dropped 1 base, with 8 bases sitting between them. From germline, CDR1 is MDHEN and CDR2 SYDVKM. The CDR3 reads CASSSPGSYEQYF. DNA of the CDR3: TGTGCCAGCAGTTCCCCAGGTTCCTACGAGCAGTACTTC.

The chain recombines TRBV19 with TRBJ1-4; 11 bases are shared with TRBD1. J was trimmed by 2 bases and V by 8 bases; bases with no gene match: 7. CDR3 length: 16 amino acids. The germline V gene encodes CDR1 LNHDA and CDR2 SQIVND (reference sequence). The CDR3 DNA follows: TGTGCCAGTCGGACAGGGGGCAGTAGGACTAATGAAAAACTGTTTTTT. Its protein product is CASRTGGSRTNEKLFF.

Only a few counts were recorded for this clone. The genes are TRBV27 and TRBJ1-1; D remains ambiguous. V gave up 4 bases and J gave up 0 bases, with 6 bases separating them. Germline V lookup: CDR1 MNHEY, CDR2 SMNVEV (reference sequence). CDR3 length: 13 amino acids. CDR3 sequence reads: CASSSRLNTEAFF. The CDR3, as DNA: TGTGCCAGCAGTTCCAGGTTGAACACTGAAGCTTTCTTT.

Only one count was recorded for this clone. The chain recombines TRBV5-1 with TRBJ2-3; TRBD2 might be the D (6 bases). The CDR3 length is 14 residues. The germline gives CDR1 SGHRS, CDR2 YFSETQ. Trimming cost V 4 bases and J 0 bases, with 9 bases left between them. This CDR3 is CASSPSASTDTQYF. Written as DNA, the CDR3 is TGCGCCAGCAGCCCTAGCGCTAGCACAGATACGCAGTATTTT.

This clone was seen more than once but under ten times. CDR3 amino acids: CASTPTNRGLSSYEQYF. The DNA of the CDR3 is TGTGCCAGCACCCCGACCAACAGGGGCTTAAGCTCCTACGAGCAGTACTTC. The chain carries TRBV27 and TRBJ2-7; 7 positions agree with TRBD1. V lost 7 bases and J lost 0; bases outside the gene matches: 15. Germline CDR1 and CDR2: MNHEY and SMNVEV (reference sequence). The length of the CDR3 is 17 residues.

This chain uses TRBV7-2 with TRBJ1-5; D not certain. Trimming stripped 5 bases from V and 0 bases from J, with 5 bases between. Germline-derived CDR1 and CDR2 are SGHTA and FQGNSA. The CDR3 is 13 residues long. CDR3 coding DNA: TGTGCCAGCAGCCTTAGTAGCAATCAGCCCCAGCATTTT. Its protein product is CASSLSSNQPQHF.

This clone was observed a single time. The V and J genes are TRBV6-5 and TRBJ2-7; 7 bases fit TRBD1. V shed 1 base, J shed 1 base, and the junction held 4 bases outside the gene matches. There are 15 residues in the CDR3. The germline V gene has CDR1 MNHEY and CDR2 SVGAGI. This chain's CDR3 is CASSYLGQMSYEQYF. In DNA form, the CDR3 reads TGTGCCAGCAGTTACTTGGGACAGATGTCCTACGAGCAGTACTTC.

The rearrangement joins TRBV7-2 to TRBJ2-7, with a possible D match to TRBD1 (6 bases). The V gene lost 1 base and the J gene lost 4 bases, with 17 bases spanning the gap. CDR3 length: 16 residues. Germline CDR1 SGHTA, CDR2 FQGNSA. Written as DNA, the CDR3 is TGTGCCAGCAGCTTAGAGGCGAACAGGGAATGGTACGAGCAGTACTTC. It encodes CASSLEANREWYEQYF.

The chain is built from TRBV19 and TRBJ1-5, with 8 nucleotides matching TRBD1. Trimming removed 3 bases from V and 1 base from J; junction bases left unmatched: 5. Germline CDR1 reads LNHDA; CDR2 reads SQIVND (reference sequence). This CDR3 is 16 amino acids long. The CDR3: CASSITGGVSNQPQHF. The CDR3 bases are TGTGCCAGTAGTATTACAGGGGGTGTCAGCAATCAGCCCCAGCATTTT.

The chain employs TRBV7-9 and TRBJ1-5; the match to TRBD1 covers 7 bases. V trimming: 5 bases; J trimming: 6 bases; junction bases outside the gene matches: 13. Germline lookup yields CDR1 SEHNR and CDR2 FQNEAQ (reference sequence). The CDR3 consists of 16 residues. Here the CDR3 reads CASSRSGQVGGQPQHF. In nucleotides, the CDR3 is TGTGCCAGCAGCCGAAGCGGACAGGTCGGGGGTCAGCCCCAGCATTTT.

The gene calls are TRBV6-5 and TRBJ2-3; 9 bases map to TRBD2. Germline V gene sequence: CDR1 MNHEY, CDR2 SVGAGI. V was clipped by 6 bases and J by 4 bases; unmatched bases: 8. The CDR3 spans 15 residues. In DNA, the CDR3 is TGTGCCAGCAGAGGTAGCGGGAGAGGTTCAGATACGCAGTATTTT. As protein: CASRGSGRGSDTQYF.

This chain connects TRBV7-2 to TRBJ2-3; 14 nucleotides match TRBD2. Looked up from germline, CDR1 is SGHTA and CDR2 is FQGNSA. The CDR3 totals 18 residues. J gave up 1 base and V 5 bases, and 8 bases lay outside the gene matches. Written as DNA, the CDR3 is TGTGCCAGCAGCGTCGCCGGGACTAGCGGGGGCCGCACAGATACGCAGTATTTT. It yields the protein CASSVAGTSGGRTDTQYF.

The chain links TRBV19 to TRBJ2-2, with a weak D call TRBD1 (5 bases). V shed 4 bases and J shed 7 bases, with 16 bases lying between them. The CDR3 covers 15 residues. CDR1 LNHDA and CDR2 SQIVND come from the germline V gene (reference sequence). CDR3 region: CASSRTNWQGGELFF. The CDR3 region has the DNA TGTGCCAGTAGTAGAACGAACTGGCAGGGCGGGGAGCTGTTTTTT.

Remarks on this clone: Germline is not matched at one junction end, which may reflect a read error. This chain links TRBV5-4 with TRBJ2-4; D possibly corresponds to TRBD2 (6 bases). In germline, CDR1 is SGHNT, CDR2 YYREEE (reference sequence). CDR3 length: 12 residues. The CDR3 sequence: CASSLIPGDLDF. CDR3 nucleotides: TGTGCCAGCAGCTTAATCCCGGGGGACCTAGACTTC. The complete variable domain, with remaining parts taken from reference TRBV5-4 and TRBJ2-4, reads ETGVTQSPTHLIKTRGQQVTLRCSSQSGHNTVSWYQQALGQGPQFIFQYYREEENGRGNFPPRFSGLQFPNYSSELNVNALELDDSALYLCASSLIPGDLDFGAGTRLSVL.

CDR3 sequence (DNA): TGTGCCAGCAGTCCCGCGACAGGGGGTAATGGAAACACCATATATTTT. This encodes CASSPATGGNGNTIYF. The V call is TRBV3-1 (or the pseudogene TRBV3-2), the J call TRBJ1-3, with TRBD1 identical over 9 bases. The V gene's germline CDR1 is LGHDT and CDR2 YNNKEL (reference sequence). Unmatched junction bases numbered 9, after V lost 6 bases and J lost 3 bases. The CDR3 contains 16 residues.

In nucleotides, the CDR3 is TGTGCCAGCAGTTTGCGACCGGGACTAGCGGGAGTTTTCAACGAGCAGTACTTC. It is translated as CASSLRPGLAGVFNEQYF. The V call is TRBV27, the J call TRBJ2-7, with 14 nucleotides matching TRBD2. The ends lost 3 bases at V and 5 bases at J; junction bases unmatched: 12. The germline CDR1 and CDR2 sequences are MNHEY and SMNVEV (reference sequence). CDR3 length: 18 amino acids.